Shown below are 19 T cell receptor beta chains from a single sample sequenced in a study of PD-1 blockade in classical Hodgkin lymphoma. The repertoire was sequenced with immunoSEQ multiplex PCR; TCRdb's copy has only in-frame clones and lacks some. The table records more than 90,000 clones, roughly 80% of them present only once. In every patient, relapse followed autologous stem cell transplantation, while exposure to brentuximab vedotin differed. The sample in question was peripheral blood mononuclear cells (PBMCs), obtained before the second cycle of nivolumab. Every receptor here comes from a human donor with classical Hodgkin lymphoma.

The gene calls are TRBV30 and TRBJ1-3; D is undetermined. Germline V gene lookup returns CDR1 GTSNPN and CDR2 SVGIG (reference sequence). This CDR3 region has 14 residues. The V end lost 2 bases, the J end lost 0 bases, and 8 bases lay between the germline ends. The CDR3 nucleotides are TGTGCCTGGAGTAAGGGAGACTCTGGAAACACCATATATTTT. Encoded protein: CAWSKGDSGNTIYF.

The gene calls are TRBV11-2 and TRBJ2-7; D perhaps matches TRBD2 (6 bases). Germline loops: CDR1 SGHAT, CDR2 FQNNGV. Trimming left V 1 base short and J 4 bases short, with 14 bases between. The CDR3 is made up of 15 amino acids. The CDR3 protein is CASSLGLAQVYEQYF. CDR3 nucleotides: TGTGCCAGCAGCTTAGGCCTAGCGCAAGTTTACGAGCAGTACTTC.

This chain links TRBV19 with TRBJ1-5, with D tentatively TRBD1 (5 bases). The germline gives CDR1 LNHDA, CDR2 SQIVND (reference sequence). CDR3 length equals 13 residues. Trimming pared 9 bases from V and 0 bases from J, leaving 9 bases between. The CDR3 spells CASGTFSNQPQHF. The CDR3, as DNA: TGTGCCAGCGGGACTTTTAGCAATCAGCCCCAGCATTTT.

The J gene is TRBJ2-5, the V gene TRBV9; D uncertain. Trimming removed 1 base at V and 4 bases at J, with 14 bases between. CDR1 is SGDLS and CDR2 is YYNGEE in the germline V gene. This CDR3 is built from 15 residues. CDR3 sequence (DNA): TGTGCCAGCAGCGTATCCCCCCAGCAAGGAGAGACCCAGTACTTC. Translating gives CASSVSPQQGETQYF. The variable domain in full, with the rest retrieved from reference TRBV9 and TRBJ2-5, is DSGVTQTPKHLITATGQRVTLRCSPRSGDLSVYWYQQSLDQGLQFLIQYYNGEERAKGNILERFSAQQFPDLHSELNLSSLELGDSALYFCASSVSPQQGETQYFGPGTRLLVL.

The V gene is TRBV29-1, the J gene TRBJ1-1; no definite D call. This CDR3 spans 13 amino acids. Looked up from germline, CDR1 is SQVTM and CDR2 is ANQGSEA. V was shortened by 4 bases and J by 2 bases, with 11 bases between the two germline ends. CDR3 amino acids: CSVVAGINTEAFF. Here the CDR3 DNA reads TGCAGCGTTGTAGCGGGGATTAACACTGAAGCTTTCTTT.

V is TRBV10-3 and J is TRBJ2-7, with a tentative D call TRBD2 (7 bases). Germline V gene data show CDR1 as ENHRY and CDR2 as SYGVKD. With 0 bases removed from V and 5 bases from J, the gap between germline ends came to 17 bases. This CDR3 has 16 amino acids. The CDR3 loop is CAISESGGGGRDEQYF. The CDR3 DNA reads TGTGCCATCAGTGAGTCTGGAGGGGGGGGAAGGGACGAGCAGTACTTC.

The chain links TRBV2 to TRBJ1-2; D is unresolved. There are 13 residues in the CDR3. Trimming shortened V by 8 bases and J by 7 bases, and 17 bases separated the two germline ends. In germline, CDR1 is SNHLY, CDR2 FYNNEI. The CDR3: CASAARLRGGYTF. DNA for the CDR3: TGTGCCAGCGCGGCCAGACTCAGAGGTGGCTACACCTTC.

The chain employs TRBV30 and TRBJ2-5, with D unresolved. CDR3 length equals 14 residues. Trimming shortened V by 0 bases and J by 5 bases, and 13 bases separated the two germline ends. Germline V lookup: CDR1 GTSNPN, CDR2 SVGIG (reference sequence). Here the CDR3 DNA reads TGTGCCTGGAGTGTAGCGTCCCAGTGGGAGACCCAGTACTTC. It encodes CAWSVASQWETQYF.

This chain links TRBV5-1 with TRBJ2-5, with D tentatively TRBD1 or TRBD2 (5 bases each). Germline assignment: CDR1 SGHRS and CDR2 YFSETQ. V shed 6 bases and J shed 4 bases, with 19 bases lying between them. This CDR3 region has 15 residues. The CDR3 DNA reads TGCGCCAGCACAGAGGGGCTCCCCCTGGGAGAGACCCAGTACTTC. Protein sequence: CASTEGLPLGETQYF.

The rearrangement uses TRBV12-1 and TRBJ2-1; the table's D call, TRBD2, was not checked against the DNA. TRBV12-1 is deemed a pseudogene. The CDR3 covers 15 residues. The chain's CDR3 is CASSFPGLVWNEQFF. The CDR3 coding sequence is TGTGCCAGCAGCTTTCCAGGACTAGTCTGGAATGAGCAGTTCTTC.

The rearrangement links TRBV6-5 to TRBJ2-7; 7 nucleotides match TRBD1. Germline-derived CDR1 and CDR2 are MNHEY and SVGAGI. J was trimmed by 3 bases and V by 5 bases; bases with no gene match: 4. CDR3 length: 13 residues. The CDR3 nucleotides are TGTGCCAGCAGTAGGACAGGCGTCTACGAGCAGTACTTC. Amino acids: CASSRTGVYEQYF.

Points on this clone: Other DNA variants within this sample encode the same CDR3. The chain has TRBV5-4 and TRBJ1-5, with D hard to call. CDR1 SGHNT and CDR2 YYREEE come from the germline V gene (reference sequence). This CDR3 is 13 amino acids long. Trimming shortened V by 0 bases and J by 1 base, and 2 bases separated the two germline ends. The CDR3 sequence: CASSLDSNQPQHF. CDR3 sequence (DNA): TGTGCCAGCAGCTTGGACAGCAATCAGCCCCAGCATTTT. Full variable domain (outside the CDR3, taken from reference TRBV5-4 and TRBJ1-5): ETGVTQSPTHLIKTRGQQVTLRCSSQSGHNTVSWYQQALGQGPQFIFQYYREEENGRGNFPPRFSGLQFPNYSSELNVNALELDDSALYLCASSLDSNQPQHFGDGTRLSIL.

The V call is TRBV30, the J call TRBJ2-7, with 7 bases matching TRBD2. The CDR3 consists of 19 residues. The germline V gene encodes CDR1 GTSNPN and CDR2 SVGIG (reference sequence). V was pared by 2 bases and J by 0 bases, with 19 bases of the junction left unmatched. The CDR3 nucleotides are TGTGCCTGGAGTAATCGGGCGGCGGGAGTTGGTTTAGACTCCTACGAGCAGTACTTC. Translation gives CAWSNRAAGVGLDSYEQYF.

The J gene is TRBJ2-7, the V gene TRBV6-6, with D perhaps matching TRBD1 or TRBD2 (5 bases each). Germline assignment: CDR1 MNHNY and CDR2 SVGAGI (reference sequence). The CDR3 is 12 amino acids. The V end was cut by 5 bases, the J end by 5 bases, with 10 bases between. In DNA, the CDR3 is TGTGCCAGCAGTGTAGGGACGGACGAGCAGTACTTC. Residues: CASSVGTDEQYF.

The chain uses TRBV7-9 and TRBJ1-5; possible D gene TRBD1, 5 bases. There are 15 residues in the CDR3. From germline, CDR1 is SEHNR and CDR2 FQNEAQ (reference sequence). V was pared by 0 bases and J by 3 bases, with 9 bases between. CDR3 loop: CASSLAGGSNQPQHF. DNA of the CDR3: TGTGCCAGCAGCTTAGCTGGGGGTTCCAATCAGCCCCAGCATTTT.

At least ten counts were recorded for this clone. The chain joins TRBV18 to TRBJ2-7; D is unresolved. V was shortened by 4 bases and J by 0 bases, with 1 base between the two germline ends. This CDR3 has 11 amino acids. Germline CDR1 KGHSH, CDR2 LQKENI. The CDR3 nucleotides read TGTGCCAGCTCACTCTCCTACGAGCAGTACTTC. Translated: CASSLSYEQYF.

On this clone: Other nucleotide sequences from this sample produce the same CDR3. This chain connects TRBV5-1 to TRBJ2-5; D not resolved. Trimming shortened V by 0 bases and J by 2 bases, and 8 bases separated the two germline ends. The germline gives CDR1 SGHRS, CDR2 YFSETQ. This CDR3 region has 14 residues. Here the CDR3 DNA reads TGCGCCAGCAGCTTGGTGCGCGCTCAAGAGACCCAGTACTTC. Its translation: CASSLVRAQETQYF. Using reference TRBV5-1 and TRBJ2-5 for the parts outside the CDR3, the full variable domain is KAGVTQTPRYLIKTRGQQVTLSCSPISGHRSVSWYQQTPGQGLQFLFEYFSETQRNKGNFPGRFSGRQFSNSRSEMNVSTLELGDSALYLCASSLVRAQETQYFGPGTRLLVL.

The V and J genes are TRBV30 and TRBJ2-1; 9 positions match TRBD1. Losses at the gene ends were 7 bases for V and 9 bases for J; bases not matched to a gene: 10. The germline V gene has CDR1 GTSNPN and CDR2 SVGIG (reference sequence). This CDR3 spans 13 amino acids. CDR3 nucleotides: TGTGCCTCTCCGGGACAGGGAGGAAGTGAGCAGTTCTTC. Amino acid sequence: CASPGQGGSEQFF.

This chain joins TRBV25-1 and TRBJ2-5, with 8 bases that match TRBD2. The CDR3 totals 16 residues. With 5 bases clipped from V and 3 bases from J, the junction kept 11 bases outside the gene matches. Germline CDR1 is MGHDK and CDR2 is SYGVNS. In nucleotides, the CDR3 is TGTGCCAGCAGTCCCCCCCGGAGACTAGCGAAAGAGACCCAGTACTTC. Protein: CASSPPRRLAKETQYF.